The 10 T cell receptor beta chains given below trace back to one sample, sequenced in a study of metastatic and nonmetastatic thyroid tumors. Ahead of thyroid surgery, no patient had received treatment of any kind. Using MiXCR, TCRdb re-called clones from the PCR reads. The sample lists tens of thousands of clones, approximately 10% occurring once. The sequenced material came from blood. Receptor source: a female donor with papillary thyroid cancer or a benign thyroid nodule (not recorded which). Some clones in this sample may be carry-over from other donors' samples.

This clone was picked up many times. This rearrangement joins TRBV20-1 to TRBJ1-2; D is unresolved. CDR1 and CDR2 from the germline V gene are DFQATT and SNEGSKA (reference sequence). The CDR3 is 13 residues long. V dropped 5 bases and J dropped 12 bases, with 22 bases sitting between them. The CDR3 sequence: CSAPKMPEGFNTF. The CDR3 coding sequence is TGCAGTGCTCCTAAAATGCCTGAGGGATTCAACACCTTC.

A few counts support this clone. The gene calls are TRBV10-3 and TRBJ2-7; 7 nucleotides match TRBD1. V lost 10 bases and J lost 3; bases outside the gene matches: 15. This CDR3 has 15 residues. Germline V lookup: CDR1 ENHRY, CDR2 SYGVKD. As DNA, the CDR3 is TGTGCCACCTCAGCGGATATTCAGGGGGACTACGAGCAGTACTTC. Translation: CATSADIQGDYEQYF.

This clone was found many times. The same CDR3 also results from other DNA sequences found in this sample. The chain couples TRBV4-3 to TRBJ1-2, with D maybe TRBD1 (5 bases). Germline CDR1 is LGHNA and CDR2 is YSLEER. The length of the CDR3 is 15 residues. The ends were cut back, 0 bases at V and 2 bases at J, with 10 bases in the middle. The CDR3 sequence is CASSQDLGGNYGYTF. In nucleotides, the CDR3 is TGCGCCAGCAGCCAAGATCTTGGGGGAAACTATGGCTACACCTTC.

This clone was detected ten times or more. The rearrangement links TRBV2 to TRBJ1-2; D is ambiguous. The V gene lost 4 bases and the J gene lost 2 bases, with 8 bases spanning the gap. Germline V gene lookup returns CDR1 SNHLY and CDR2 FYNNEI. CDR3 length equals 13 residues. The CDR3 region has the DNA TGTGCCAGCAGTGGTAGGGAGAACTATGGCTACACCTTC. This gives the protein CASSGRENYGYTF.

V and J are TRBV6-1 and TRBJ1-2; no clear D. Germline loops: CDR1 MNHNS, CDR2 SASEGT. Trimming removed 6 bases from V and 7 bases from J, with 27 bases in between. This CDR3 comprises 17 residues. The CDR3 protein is CASSPRLGREQYSGYTF. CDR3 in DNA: TGTGCCAGCAGCCCCCGACTGGGCCGGGAGCAATACTCTGGCTACACCTTC.

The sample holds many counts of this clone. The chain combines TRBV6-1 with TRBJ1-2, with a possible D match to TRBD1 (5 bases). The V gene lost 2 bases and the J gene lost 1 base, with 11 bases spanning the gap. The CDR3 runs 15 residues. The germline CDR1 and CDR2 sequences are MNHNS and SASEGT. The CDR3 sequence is CASSELGVFNYGYTF. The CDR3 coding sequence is TGTGCCAGCAGTGAACTGGGGGTCTTTAACTATGGCTACACCTTC.

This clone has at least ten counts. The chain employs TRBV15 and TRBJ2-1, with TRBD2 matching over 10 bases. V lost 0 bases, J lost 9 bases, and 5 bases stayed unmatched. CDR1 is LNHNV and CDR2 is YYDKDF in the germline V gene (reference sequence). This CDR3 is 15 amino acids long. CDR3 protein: CATSREGLAFGEQFF. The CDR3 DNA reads TGTGCCACCAGCAGAGAGGGACTAGCGTTTGGTGAGCAGTTCTTC.

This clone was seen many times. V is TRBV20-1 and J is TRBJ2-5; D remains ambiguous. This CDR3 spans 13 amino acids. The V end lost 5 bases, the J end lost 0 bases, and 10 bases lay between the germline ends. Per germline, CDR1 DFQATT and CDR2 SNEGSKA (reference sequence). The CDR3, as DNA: TGCAGTGCTTCTGACCGCCACCAAGAGACCCAGTACTTC. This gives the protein CSASDRHQETQYF.

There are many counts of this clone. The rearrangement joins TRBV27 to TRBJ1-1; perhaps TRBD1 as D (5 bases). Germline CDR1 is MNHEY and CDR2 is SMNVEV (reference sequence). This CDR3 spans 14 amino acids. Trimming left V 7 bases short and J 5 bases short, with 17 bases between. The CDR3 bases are TGTGCCAGCAAAATCCCGGGGCCGGGAACTGAAGCTTTCTTT. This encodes CASKIPGPGTEAFF.

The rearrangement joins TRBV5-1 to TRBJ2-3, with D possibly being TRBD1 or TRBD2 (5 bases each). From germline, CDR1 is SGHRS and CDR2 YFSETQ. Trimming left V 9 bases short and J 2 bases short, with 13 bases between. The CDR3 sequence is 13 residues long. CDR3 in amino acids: CAITRDVTDTQYF. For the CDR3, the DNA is TGCGCCATCACCCGGGACGTCACAGATACGCAGTATTTT.